This T cell receptor beta chain came from a study of immune cell composition in non-small cell lung cancer. Study-level findings and limits: Dominant in vivo tumour-associated clones were not shown to share tumour-reactive sequences.

This clone is labeled as medium-sized. Its antigen is currently unknown. Sequenced by immunoSEQ multiplex PCR; TCRdb stores in-frame clones only, minus some. The table includes about 7,500 clones, about 64% detected once. The TCR was taken from a human donor with non-small cell lung cancer. The source material was lung tumor tissue.

CDR3 residues: CSVGPPGAYTGELFF. As DNA, the CDR3 is TGCAGCGTTGGCCCCCCAGGGGCCTACACCGGGGAGCTGTTTTTT. The gene calls are TRBV29-1 and TRBJ2-2; D is perhaps TRBD1 (6 bases). CDR1 and CDR2 (germline): SQVTM, ANQGSEA. V lost 4 bases and J 3 bases, leaving 15 bases between the germline ends. The CDR3 spans 15 residues.